This TCR beta chain originates from a study of T cells after somatic rescue of genetic block. The germline V gene has CDR1 KGHSH and CDR2 LQKENI. This CDR3 comprises 13 residues. V was shortened by 3 bases and J by 3 bases, with 8 bases between the two germline ends. Generated by immunoSEQ multiplex PCR, the TCRdb table keeps only in-frame clones and is missing some. The sample lists about 88,000 clones, over 80% occurring once. The TCR sequence derives from a young woman. Sample: peripheral blood mononuclear cells (PBMCs). V and J are TRBV18 and TRBJ1-2; possibly TRBD1 for D (6 bases). In nucleotides, the CDR3 is TGTGCCAGCTCACCGGACAGTTACTATGGCTACACCTTC. Translated: CASSPDSYYGYTF.